This T cell receptor beta chain was sequenced for a study of blood T cells in healthy people across ages. Germline V gives CDR1 DFQATT, CDR2 SNEGSKA (reference sequence). The CDR3 has 13 amino acids. V was shortened by 0 bases and J by 5 bases, with 10 bases between the two germline ends. It was with a sample-barcoded 5' primer and a J-beta primer mix that a second PCR of about 6 to 12 cycles was run. Each cDNA molecule received a tag from a template-switch adaptor that had 12 random nucleotides. TCRdb recomputed calls from the 5' RACE reads with MiXCR, one row per CDR3 protein. The top ten clones hold about 12% of a sample with 850,000 to 1,100,000 distinct CDR3 sequences, less than 45% of them seen once. Donors were healthy Caucasian individuals from Russia aged roughly 6 to 95.

The chain uses TRBV20-1 and TRBJ1-2; D is possibly TRBD1 (6 bases). The clonotype was recovered from a young man in good health. Sequenced input: blood. CDR3 residues: CSARDYTGYGYTF. As DNA, the CDR3 is TGCAGTGCTAGAGATTACACAGGGTATGGCTACACCTTC.